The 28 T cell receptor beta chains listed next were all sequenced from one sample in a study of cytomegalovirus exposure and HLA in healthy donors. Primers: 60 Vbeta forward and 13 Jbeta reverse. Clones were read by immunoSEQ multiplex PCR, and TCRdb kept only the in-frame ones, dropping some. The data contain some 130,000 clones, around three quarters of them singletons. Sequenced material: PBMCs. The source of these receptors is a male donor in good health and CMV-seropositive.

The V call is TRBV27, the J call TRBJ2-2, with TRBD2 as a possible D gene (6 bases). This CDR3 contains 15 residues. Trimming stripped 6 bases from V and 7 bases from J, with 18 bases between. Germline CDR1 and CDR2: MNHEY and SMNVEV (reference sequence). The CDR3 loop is CASSPKEGRVGELFF. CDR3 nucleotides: TGTGCCAGCAGCCCAAAGGAGGGACGGGTCGGGGAGCTGTTTTTT.

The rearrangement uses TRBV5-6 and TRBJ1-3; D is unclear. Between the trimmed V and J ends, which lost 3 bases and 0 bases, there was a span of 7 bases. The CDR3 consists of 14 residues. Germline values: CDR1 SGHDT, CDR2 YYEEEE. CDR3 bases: TGTGCCAGCAGCTCCGTTTCCTCTGGAAACACCATATATTTT. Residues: CASSSVSSGNTIYF.

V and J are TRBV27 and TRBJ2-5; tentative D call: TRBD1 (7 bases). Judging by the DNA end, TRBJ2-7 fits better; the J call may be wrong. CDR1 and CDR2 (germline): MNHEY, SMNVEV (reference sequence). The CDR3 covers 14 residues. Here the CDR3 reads CASSSHLQGGEQYF. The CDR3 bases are TGTGCCAGCAGTTCTCATCTTCAGGGGGGCGAGCAGTACTTC.

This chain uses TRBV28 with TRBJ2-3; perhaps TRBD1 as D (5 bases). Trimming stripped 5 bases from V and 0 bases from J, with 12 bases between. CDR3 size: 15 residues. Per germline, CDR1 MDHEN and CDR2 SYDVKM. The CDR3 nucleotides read TGTGCCAGCAGTGCCACAGGTCTCAGCACAGATACGCAGTATTTT. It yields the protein CASSATGLSTDTQYF.

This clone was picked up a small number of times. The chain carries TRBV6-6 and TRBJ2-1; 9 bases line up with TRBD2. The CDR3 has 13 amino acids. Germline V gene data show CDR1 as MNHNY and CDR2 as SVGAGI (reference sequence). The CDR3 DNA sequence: TGTGGCTGCAGCGGGGGGCCCAACAATGAGCAGTTCTTC. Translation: CGCSGGPNNEQFF.

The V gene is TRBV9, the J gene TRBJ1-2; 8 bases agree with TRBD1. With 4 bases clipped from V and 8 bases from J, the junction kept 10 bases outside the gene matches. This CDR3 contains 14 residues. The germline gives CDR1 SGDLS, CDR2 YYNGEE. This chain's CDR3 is CASSPEGQGRGYTF. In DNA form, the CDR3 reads TGTGCCAGCAGCCCCGAAGGACAGGGCCGGGGCTACACCTTC.

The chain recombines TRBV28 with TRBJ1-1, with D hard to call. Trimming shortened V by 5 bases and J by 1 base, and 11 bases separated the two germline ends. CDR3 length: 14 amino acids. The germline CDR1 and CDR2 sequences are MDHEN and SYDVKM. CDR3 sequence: CASSPPRRNTEAFF. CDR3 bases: TGTGCCAGCAGTCCCCCGAGGAGGAACACTGAAGCTTTCTTT.

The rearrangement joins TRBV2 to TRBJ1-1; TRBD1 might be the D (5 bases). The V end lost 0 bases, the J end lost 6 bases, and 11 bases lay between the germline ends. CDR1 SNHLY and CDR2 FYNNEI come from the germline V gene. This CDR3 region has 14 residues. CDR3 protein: CASSEAGGWAEAFF. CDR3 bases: TGTGCCAGCAGTGAAGCGGGGGGTTGGGCTGAAGCTTTCTTT.

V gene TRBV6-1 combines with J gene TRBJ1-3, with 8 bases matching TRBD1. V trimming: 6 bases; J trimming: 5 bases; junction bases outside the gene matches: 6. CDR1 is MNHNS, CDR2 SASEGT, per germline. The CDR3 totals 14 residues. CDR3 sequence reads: CASSQGQGRNTIYF. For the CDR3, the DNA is TGTGCCAGCAGCCAAGGACAGGGTAGAAACACCATATATTTT.

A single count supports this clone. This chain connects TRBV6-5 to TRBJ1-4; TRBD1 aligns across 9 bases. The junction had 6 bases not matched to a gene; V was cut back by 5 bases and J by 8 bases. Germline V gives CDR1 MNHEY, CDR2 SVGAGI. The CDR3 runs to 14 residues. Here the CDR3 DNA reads TGTGCCAGCAGTAGACAGGGGGGCGACGAAAAACTGTTTTTT. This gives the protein CASSRQGGDEKLFF.

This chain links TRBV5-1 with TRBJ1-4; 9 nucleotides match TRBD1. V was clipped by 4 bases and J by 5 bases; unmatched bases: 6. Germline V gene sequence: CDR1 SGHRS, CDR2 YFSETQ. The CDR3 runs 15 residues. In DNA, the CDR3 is TGCGCCAGCAGCCTCTCCGGGACAGGGAATGAAAAACTGTTTTTT. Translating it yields CASSLSGTGNEKLFF.

The CDR3 nucleotides read TGTGCCAGCAGCTTGGCTTCCGGGAGAGGGTATGGCTACACCTTC. Translating gives CASSLASGRGYGYTF. The rearrangement links TRBV5-5 to TRBJ1-2; no definite D call. CDR1 SGHKS and CDR2 YYEKEE come from the germline V gene (reference sequence). CDR3 size: 15 residues. Trimming cost V 0 bases and J 5 bases, with 14 bases left between them.

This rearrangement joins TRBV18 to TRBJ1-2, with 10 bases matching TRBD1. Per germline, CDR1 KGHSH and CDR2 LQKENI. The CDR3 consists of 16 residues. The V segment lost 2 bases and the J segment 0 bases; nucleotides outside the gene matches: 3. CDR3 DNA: TGTGCCAGCTCACCAGGGACAGGGGTTTCTAACTATGGCTACACCTTC. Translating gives CASSPGTGVSNYGYTF.

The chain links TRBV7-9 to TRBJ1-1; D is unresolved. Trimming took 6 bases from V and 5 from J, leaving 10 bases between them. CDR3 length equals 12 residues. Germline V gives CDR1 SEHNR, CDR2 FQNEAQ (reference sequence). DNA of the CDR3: TGTGCCAGCAGTTCCCCCGGGACTGAAGCTTTCTTT. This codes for CASSSPGTEAFF. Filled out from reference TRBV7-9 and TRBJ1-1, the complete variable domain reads DTGVSQNPRHKITKRGQNVTFRCDPISEHNRLYWYRQTLGQGPEFLTYFQNEAQLEKSRLLSDRFSAERPKGSFSTLEIQRTEQGDSAMYLCASSSPGTEAFFGQGTRLTVV.

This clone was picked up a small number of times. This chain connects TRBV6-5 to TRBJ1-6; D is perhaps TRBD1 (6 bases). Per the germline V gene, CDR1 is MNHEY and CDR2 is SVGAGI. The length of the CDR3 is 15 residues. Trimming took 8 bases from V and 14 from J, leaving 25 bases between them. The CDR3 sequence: CASAYRALTVTALHF. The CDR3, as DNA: TGTGCCAGCGCCTACAGGGCCTTGACCGTCACGGCCCTCCACTTT.

The CDR3 sequence: CSISRGDHEQYF. Written as DNA, the CDR3 is TGCAGCATCTCCCGGGGGGACCACGAGCAGTACTTC. This chain uses TRBV29-1 with TRBJ2-7; 7 bases line up with TRBD2. This CDR3 is built from 12 residues. The V gene's germline CDR1 is SQVTM and CDR2 ANQGSEA. The trim removed 8 bases at V and 5 bases at J, leaving 9 bases unmatched.

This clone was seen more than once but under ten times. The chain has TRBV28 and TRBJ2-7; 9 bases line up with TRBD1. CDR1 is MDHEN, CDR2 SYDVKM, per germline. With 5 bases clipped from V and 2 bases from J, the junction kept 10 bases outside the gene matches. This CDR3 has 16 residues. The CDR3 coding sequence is TGTGCCAGCAGTCTAAGCAGGACAGGGGTCGCCTACGAGCAGTACTTC. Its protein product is CASSLSRTGVAYEQYF.

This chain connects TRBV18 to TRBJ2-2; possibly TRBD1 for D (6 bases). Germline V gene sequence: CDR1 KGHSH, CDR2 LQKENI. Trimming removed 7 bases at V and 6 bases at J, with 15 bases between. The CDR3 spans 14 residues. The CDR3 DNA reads TGTGCCAGCTATCTCTCACAGGGAGCCGGGGAGCTGTTTTTT. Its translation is CASYLSQGAGELFF.

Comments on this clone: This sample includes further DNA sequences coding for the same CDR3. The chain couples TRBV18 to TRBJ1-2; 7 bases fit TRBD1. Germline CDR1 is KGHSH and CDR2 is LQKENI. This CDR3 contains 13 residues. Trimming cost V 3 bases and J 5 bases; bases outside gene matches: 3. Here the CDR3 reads CASSPDRAYGYTF. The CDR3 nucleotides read TGTGCCAGCTCACCCGACAGGGCTTATGGCTACACCTTC.

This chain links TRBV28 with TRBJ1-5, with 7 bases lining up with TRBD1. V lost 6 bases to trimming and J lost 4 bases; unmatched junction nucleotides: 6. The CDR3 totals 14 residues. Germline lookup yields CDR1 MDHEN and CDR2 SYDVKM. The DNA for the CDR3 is TGTGCCAGCAGGACCGGGACAGAAAATCAGCCCCAGCATTTT. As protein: CASRTGTENQPQHF. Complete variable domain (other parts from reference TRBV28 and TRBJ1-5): DVKVTQSSRYLVKRTGEKVFLECVQDMDHENMFWYRQDPGLGLRLIYFSYDVKMKEKGDIPEGYSVSREKKERFSLILESASTNQTSMYLCASRTGTENQPQHFGDGTRLSIL.

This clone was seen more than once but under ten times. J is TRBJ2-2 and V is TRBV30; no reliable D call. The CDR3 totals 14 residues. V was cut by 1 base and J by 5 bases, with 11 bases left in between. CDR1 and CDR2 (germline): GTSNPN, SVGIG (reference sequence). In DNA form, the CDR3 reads TGTGCCTGGAGTGAAATACAAGAAACCGGGGAGCTGTTTTTT. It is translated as CAWSEIQETGELFF.

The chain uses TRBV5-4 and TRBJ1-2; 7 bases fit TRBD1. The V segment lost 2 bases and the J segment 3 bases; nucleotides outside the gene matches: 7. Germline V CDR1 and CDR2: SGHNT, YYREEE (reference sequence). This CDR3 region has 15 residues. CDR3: CASSLETGSHYGYTF. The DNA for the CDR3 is TGTGCCAGCAGCTTAGAGACAGGGTCACACTATGGCTACACCTTC.

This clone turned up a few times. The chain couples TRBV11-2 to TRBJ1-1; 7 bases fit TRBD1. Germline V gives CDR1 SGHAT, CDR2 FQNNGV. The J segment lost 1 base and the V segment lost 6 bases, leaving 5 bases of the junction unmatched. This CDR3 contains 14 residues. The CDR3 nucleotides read TGTGCCAGCAGGCAGGGACAGCGGAACACTGAAGCTTTCTTT. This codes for CASRQGQRNTEAFF.

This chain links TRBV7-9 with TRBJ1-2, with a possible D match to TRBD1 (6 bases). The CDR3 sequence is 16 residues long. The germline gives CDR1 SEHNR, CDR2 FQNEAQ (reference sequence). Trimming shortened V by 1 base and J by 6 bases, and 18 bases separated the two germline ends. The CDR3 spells CASSLVIGQLGDGYTF. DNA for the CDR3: TGTGCCAGCAGCTTAGTGATCGGACAGCTCGGGGATGGCTACACCTTC.

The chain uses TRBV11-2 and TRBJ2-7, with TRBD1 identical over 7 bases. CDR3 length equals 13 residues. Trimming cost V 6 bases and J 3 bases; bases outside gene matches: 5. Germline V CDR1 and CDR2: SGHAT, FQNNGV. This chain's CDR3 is CASRRGGVYEQYF. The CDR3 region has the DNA TGTGCCAGCAGACGAGGGGGCGTCTACGAGCAGTACTTC.

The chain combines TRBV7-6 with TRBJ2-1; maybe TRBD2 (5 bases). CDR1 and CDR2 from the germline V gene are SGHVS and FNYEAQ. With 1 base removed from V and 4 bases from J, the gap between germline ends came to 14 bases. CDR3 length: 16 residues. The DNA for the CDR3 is TGTGCCAGCAGCTTAGGAGTAGTAGCGCCATACAATGAGCAGTTCTTC. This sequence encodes CASSLGVVAPYNEQFF.

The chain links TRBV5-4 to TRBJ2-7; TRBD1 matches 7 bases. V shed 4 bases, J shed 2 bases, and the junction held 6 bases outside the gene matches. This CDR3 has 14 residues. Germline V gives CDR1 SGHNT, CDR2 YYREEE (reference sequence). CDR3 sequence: CASSPRDSTYEQYF. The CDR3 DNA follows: TGTGCCAGCAGCCCCCGGGACAGCACCTACGAGCAGTACTTC.

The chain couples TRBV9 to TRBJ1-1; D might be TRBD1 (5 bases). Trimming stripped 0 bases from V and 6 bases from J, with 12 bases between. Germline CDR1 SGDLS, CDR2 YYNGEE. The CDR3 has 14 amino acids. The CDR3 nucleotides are TGTGCCAGCAGCGTAGATGTAGGGGTGGCTGAAGCTTTCTTT. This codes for CASSVDVGVAEAFF.